This T cell receptor beta chain came from a study of tissue T cells after allogeneic stem cell transplantation (dated by TCRdb to the early 2020s). Concerning the study at large: TCR beta repertoires were profiled across many tissues obtained from research autopsies of patients with and without GVHD, as well as in mouse models of GVHD. The human arm was a prospective observational study without blinding or randomization. Study-level results and caveats: The study did not establish which tissue TCRs were alloreactive or antigen-specific, and some clones may have been host cells that persisted. Only a few T cell clones appeared in more than one patient, yet motif-based clustering showed tissue-specific repertoire signatures that were shared between patients. In both patients and mice, T cells from blood and spleen covered only a limited part of the TCR repertoire found in tissues. Within patients, how anatomically similar tissues were was a major factor shaping TCR repertoire composition, regardless of disease or transplant status. The patient cohort was small and varied clinically, and sampling depth was recognized as a limitation.

Taken with the paper, the label for time point translates to: mouse harvest day 14 after allogeneic transplant. Mouse grafts combined 10^7 T-cell-depleted bone marrow cells with 10^6 splenic CD5+ T cells, given via tail vein injection. A major MHC-mismatch B6 (H2b) into BALB/c (H2d) model was used to model mouse GVHD, and tissues were profiled at day 7 or 14. On day 7 or 14 post-transplant, mouse tissues and retro-orbital blood were harvested with separate sterile tools for each animal, and livers were flushed beforehand. Before genomic DNA was isolated with the DNeasy Blood & Tissue Kit, mouse tissues were minced with razor blades in buffered saline. The library was prepared using the immunoSEQ multiplex PCR assay. TCRbeta CDR3 sequencing was done by Adaptive Biotechnologies at survey depth, reporting CDR3 sequences, V/J genes, productive frequency and template counts. Amplification of TCR beta CDR3 regions started from genomic DNA instead of RNA. Concerning the study's data processing: Jensen-Shannon divergence served to quantify pairwise repertoire overlap between tissues, with 0 meaning identical and 1 meaning complete divergence. Tissues were grouped by single-linkage agglomerative hierarchical clustering of pairwise JSD values, and the clustering results were shown as dendrograms. GLIPH2 was run on all patient samples with simulation_depth 1000, kmer_min_depth 3, cdr3_length_cutoff 8, keeping groups with more than two unique CDR3s. A standardized tissue-overlap score was calculated by extrapolating Jaccard GLIPH-group overlap across patients to a standard repertoire size of 1000 clones. Associations of diversity with clinical or experimental variables used linear mixed-effect models with tissue fixed effects and individual random effects. Not all clones reach the TCRdb copy of this immuneACCESS table, which keeps in-frame sequences only. Checked studies attribute under half of the gap to unresolved V genes and leave the rest unexplained. The V and J calls and clone size were taken over from that table, and D and trimming were inferred from the DNA. Present in this sample are 4,500 to 5,000 clones, less than 35% of which were seen just once. The top ten hold 6.5% to 7% of the sample.

With regard to this clone: The specificity of this receptor is unknown. In this entry, gene names and germline sequences are mouse ones. The CDR3 extends 1 residue past the end of the read, so its final part is completed from the germline J gene.

The CDR3 measures 15 amino acids from cysteine to phenylalanine. The DNA covers only part of the CDR3, 42 bases in frame from base 1. The germline V gene gives CDR1 as LGHNA and CDR2 as YSYQKL. V is pared back by 0 bases and J by 0 bases, with 7 bases lying between the germline termini. The chain is assembled from TRBV2 and TRBJ2-3, with the D gene not clear enough to name. Sequencing was done on a sample of skin. The TCR comes from a female BALB/c mouse given C57BL/6 T cells with graft-versus-host disease after an allogeneic hematopoietic cell transplant. CDR3 bases read: TGTGCCAGCAGCCAAGATACAACTAGTGCAGAAACGCTGTAT. It translates to CASSQDTTSAETLY. The CDR3 as a whole reads CASSQDTTSAETLYF.